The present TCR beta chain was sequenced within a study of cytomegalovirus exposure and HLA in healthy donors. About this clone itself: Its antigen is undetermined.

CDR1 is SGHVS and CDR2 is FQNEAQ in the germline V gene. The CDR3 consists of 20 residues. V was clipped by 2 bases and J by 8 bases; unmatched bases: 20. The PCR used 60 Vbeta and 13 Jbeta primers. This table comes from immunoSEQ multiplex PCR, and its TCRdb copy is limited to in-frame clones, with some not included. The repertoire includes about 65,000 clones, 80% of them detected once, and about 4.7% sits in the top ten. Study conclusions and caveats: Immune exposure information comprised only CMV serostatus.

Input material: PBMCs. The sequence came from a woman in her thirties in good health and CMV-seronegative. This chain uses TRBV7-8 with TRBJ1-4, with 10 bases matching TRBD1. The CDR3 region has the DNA TGTGCCAGCAGCTTAAATATAAGGACAGGGGGTCCCAGAGGGACCGAAAAACTGTTTTTT. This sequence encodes CASSLNIRTGGPRGTEKLFF.